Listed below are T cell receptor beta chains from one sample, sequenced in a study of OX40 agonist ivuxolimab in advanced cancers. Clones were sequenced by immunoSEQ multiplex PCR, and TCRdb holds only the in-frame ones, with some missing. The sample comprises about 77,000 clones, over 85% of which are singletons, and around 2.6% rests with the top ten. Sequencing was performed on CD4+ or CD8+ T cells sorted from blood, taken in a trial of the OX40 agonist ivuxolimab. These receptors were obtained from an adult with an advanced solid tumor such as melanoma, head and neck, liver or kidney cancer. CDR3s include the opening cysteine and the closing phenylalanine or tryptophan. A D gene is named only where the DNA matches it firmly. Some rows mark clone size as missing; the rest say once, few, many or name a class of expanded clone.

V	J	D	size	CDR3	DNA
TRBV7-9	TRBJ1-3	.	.	CASRITGTDTIYF	TGTGCCAGCAGGATCACAGGGACGGACACCATATATTTT
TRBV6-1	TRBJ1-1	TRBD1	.	CASRYGTANTEAFF	TGTGCCAGCAGATATGGGACAGCGAACACTGAAGCTTTCTTT
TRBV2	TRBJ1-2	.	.	CASRPQGGEGYTF	TGTGCCAGCAGGCCTCAAGGGGGTGAAGGCTACACCTTC
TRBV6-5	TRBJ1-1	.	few	CASSPGYTEAFF	TGTGCCAGCAGCCCTGGGTACACTGAAGCTTTCTTT
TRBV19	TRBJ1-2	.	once	CASHPGTQGGYTF	TGTGCCAGCCACCCCGGGACTCAGGGCGGCTACACCTTC
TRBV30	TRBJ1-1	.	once	CAWSVRRATEAFF	TGTGCCTGGAGTGTAAGAAGGGCCACTGAAGCTTTCTTT
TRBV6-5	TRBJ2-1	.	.	CASSRLTRGNEQFF	TGTGCCAGTTCGCGGTTAACTCGGGGCAATGAGCAGTTCTTC
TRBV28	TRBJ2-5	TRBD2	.	CASSSPSGGGETQYF	TGTGCCAGCAGTTCTCCCAGCGGGGGCGGGGAGACCCAGTACTTC
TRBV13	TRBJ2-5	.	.	CASSRTDYQETQYF	TGTGCCAGCAGCCGAACCGACTACCAAGAGACCCAGTACTTC
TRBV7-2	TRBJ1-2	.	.	CASSLVAGPYGYTF	TGTGCCAGCAGCTTAGTGGCGGGTCCCTATGGCTACACCTTC
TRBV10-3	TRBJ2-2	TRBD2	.	CAPGTSGNTGELFF	TGTGCCCCCGGGACTAGCGGGAACACCGGGGAGCTGTTTTTT
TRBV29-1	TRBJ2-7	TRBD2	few	CSVEDRGLAGANLPSEQYF	TGCAGCGTTGAAGATCGGGGACTAGCGGGGGCAAACCTACCCAGCGAGCAGTACTTC
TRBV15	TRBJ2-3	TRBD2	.	CATSRAGGVDTQYF	TGTGCCACCAGCAGAGCCGGGGGGGTAGATACGCAGTATTTT